This T cell receptor (beta chain) came from a study of early T cells in non-severe SARS-CoV-2 infection. Study context: Sequenced bulk RNA came from whole blood that was unsorted, and chains were unpaired. The study, taken as a whole, reports: VDJdb matches were skewed toward anti-spike CD8 T cell responses.

Individual cDNA molecules carried attached unique molecular identifiers. One entry per CDR3 protein results from TCRdb running MiXCR on the 5' RACE reads. The sample records more than 25,000 distinct CDR3 sequences, about 4.6% being singletons. Germline loops: CDR1 MNHNY, CDR2 SVGAGI (reference sequence). V was trimmed by 4 bases and J by 0 bases, leaving 14 bases between them. This CDR3 spans 16 amino acids. A few counts support this clonotype. Its antigen is currently unknown. This TCR was sampled from an adult who was a healthcare worker with PCR-confirmed SARS-CoV-2 infection or an uninfected control (not recorded which). The V call is TRBV6-6, the J call TRBJ2-3; possibly TRBD1 or TRBD2 for D (6 bases each). The specimen was whole blood. The chain's CDR3 is CASSSGQGTSTDTQYF. The CDR3 DNA is TGTGCCAGCAGTTCAGGGCAGGGGACTAGCACAGATACGCAGTATTTT.